This T cell receptor beta chain is from a study of blood T cell repertoires in COVID-19. The length of the CDR3 is 13 residues. The V segment lost 6 bases and the J segment 9 bases; nucleotides outside the gene matches: 7. CDR1 MNHEY and CDR2 SVGAGI come from the germline V gene. Only in-frame clones appear in the TCRdb table, and some are missing; sequencing was by immunoSEQ multiplex PCR. In the table there are around 63,000 clones, around 90% of which are singletons. The count of this clone is one. The J gene is TRBJ2-1, the V gene TRBV6-5; 8 bases align to TRBD2. This TCR came from a man aged 50 to 59 with active COVID-19. The sequenced sample consisted of peripheral blood. CDR3 sequence: CASSPAGGGEQFF. In DNA, the CDR3 is TGTGCCAGCAGCCCGGCGGGGGGCGGTGAGCAGTTCTTC.